What follows are 21 T cell receptor beta chains derived from one specimen sequenced in a study of cytotoxic CD8 clonotypes in ibrutinib-treated CLL. Data came from immunoSEQ multiplex PCR; TCRdb stores just in-frame clones and leaves some out. The sample contains 35,000 to 55,000 clones, about 70% of which appear only once. The sample here was PBMCs, taken after 12 months of ibrutinib treatment. The receptors were gathered from a human donor with chronic lymphocytic leukemia.

This clone was found a few times. The CDR3 DNA sequence: TGTGCCAGTGGGACAGGGGGCTACTTGGTTGGCTACACCTTC. Its protein product is CASGTGGYLVGYTF. V usage is TRBV21-1 and J usage is TRBJ1-2; the table names TRBD1, a call not compared with the DNA. TRBV21-1 is a pseudogene segment. This CDR3 region has 14 residues.

The rearrangement joins TRBV11-2 to TRBJ2-3, with D possibly being TRBD1 (5 bases). Trimming removed 0 bases at V and 2 bases at J, with 6 bases between. CDR3 length: 14 amino acids. Germline V CDR1 and CDR2: SGHAT, FQNNGV. The CDR3 DNA is TGTGCCAGCAGCTTAGACAGGGTCACAGATACGCAGTATTTT. Translation gives CASSLDRVTDTQYF.

V usage is TRBV9 and J usage is TRBJ2-7; D not resolved. The CDR3 loop spans 14 amino acids. Per germline, CDR1 SGDLS and CDR2 YYNGEE. V was shortened by 4 bases and J by 7 bases, with 18 bases between the two germline ends. For the CDR3, the DNA is TGTGCCAGCAGCCCGGACCTTAGCTGGGAAGAGCAGTACTTC. Its protein is CASSPDLSWEEQYF. The full variable domain, with the rest looked up from reference TRBV9 and TRBJ2-7, is DSGVTQTPKHLITATGQRVTLRCSPRSGDLSVYWYQQSLDQGLQFLIQYYNGEERAKGNILERFSAQQFPDLHSELNLSSLELGDSALYFCASSPDLSWEEQYFGPGTRLTVT.

The J gene is TRBJ1-1, the V gene TRBV19; D gene uncertain. CDR1 is LNHDA, CDR2 SQIVND, per germline (reference sequence). The V end was cut by 5 bases, the J end by 1 base, with 8 bases between. The CDR3 covers 13 residues. CDR3 region: CASSDRANTEAFF. Written as DNA, the CDR3 is TGTGCCAGTAGTGATCGGGCGAACACTGAAGCTTTCTTT.

The rearrangement uses TRBV27 and TRBJ1-1; D is uncertain. The CDR3 has 13 amino acids. CDR1 MNHEY and CDR2 SMNVEV come from the germline V gene (reference sequence). Trimming pared 4 bases from V and 1 base from J, leaving 7 bases between. DNA of the CDR3: TGTGCCAGCAGTTATGCAGGGAACACTGAAGCTTTCTTT. As protein: CASSYAGNTEAFF.

The CDR3 region is CASSEWFPGTGEQYF. The CDR3 bases are TGTGCCAGCAGTGAATGGTTCCCGGGTACAGGCGAGCAGTACTTC. The V and J genes are TRBV6-1 and TRBJ2-7, with a possible D match to TRBD1 (5 bases). CDR1 and CDR2 (germline): MNHNS, SASEGT. V lost 2 bases and J 6 bases, leaving 17 bases between the germline ends. This CDR3 is 15 amino acids long.

This clone was picked up a small number of times. This chain connects TRBV9 to TRBJ1-3; 10 bases map to TRBD1. This CDR3 has 15 amino acids. With V trimmed by 0 bases and J by 9 bases, 6 bases remained unmatched. Per germline, CDR1 SGDLS and CDR2 YYNGEE. The CDR3 loop reads CASSVGDRGFGTIYF. The CDR3 bases are TGTGCCAGCAGCGTAGGGGACAGGGGATTCGGCACCATATATTTT.

The rearrangement joins TRBV7-6 to TRBJ2-7; 11 bases map to TRBD1. CDR3 length: 16 residues. Trimming at V came to 1 base and at J to 2 bases, leaving 4 bases not matched to a gene. The V gene's germline CDR1 is SGHVS and CDR2 FNYEAQ. CDR3 sequence reads: CASSLGGDRGTYEQYF. The CDR3 region has the DNA TGTGCCAGCAGCTTAGGTGGGGACAGGGGGACCTACGAGCAGTACTTC.

The J gene is TRBJ2-7, the V gene TRBV25-1, with no clear D. The CDR3 is made up of 13 amino acids. The ends were cut back, 8 bases at V and 5 bases at J, with 16 bases in the middle. The germline V gene has CDR1 MGHDK and CDR2 SYGVNS. CDR3 protein: CASARSGSDEQYF. In nucleotides, the CDR3 is TGTGCCAGCGCCCGGAGTGGCAGCGACGAGCAGTACTTC.

This chain uses TRBV30 with TRBJ1-1; a weak D match, TRBD1 (6 bases). V lost 4 bases, J lost 11 bases, and 20 bases lay in between. Per the germline V gene, CDR1 is GTSNPN and CDR2 is SVGIG (reference sequence). The CDR3 sequence is 13 residues long. CDR3 coding DNA: TGTGCCTGGAAAGTCGGACAGTCTTTAGGCGCTTTCTTT. The encoded protein is CAWKVGQSLGAFF.

In its sample, this clone was seen many times. This chain joins TRBV4-1 and TRBJ2-7; D may be TRBD1 or TRBD2 (5 bases each). This CDR3 spans 15 amino acids. Germline V gene sequence: CDR1 MGHRA, CDR2 YSYEKL. Trimming left V 0 bases short and J 2 bases short, with 11 bases between. The CDR3 DNA reads as TGCGCCAGCAGCCAAGAGCCGGGGCGGGCCTACGAGCAGTACTTC. Translated: CASSQEPGRAYEQYF.

The gene calls are TRBV5-4 and TRBJ1-2; no definite D call. The CDR3 is 12 amino acids. Trimming shortened V by 4 bases and J by 8 bases, and 12 bases separated the two germline ends. Germline CDR1 SGHNT, CDR2 YYREEE (reference sequence). The CDR3 loop is CASSTTTAGYTF. CDR3 sequence (DNA): TGTGCCAGCAGCACCACCACGGCGGGCTACACCTTC.

The chain joins TRBV2 to TRBJ2-7; D might be TRBD2 (5 bases). Trimming shortened V by 8 bases and J by 6 bases, and 17 bases separated the two germline ends. The length of the CDR3 is 13 residues. The germline V gene has CDR1 SNHLY and CDR2 FYNNEI. The CDR3 nucleotides read TGTGCCAGCGGCCCCTTGAGGGCGATCGAGCAGTACTTC. Its protein product is CASGPLRAIEQYF.

This clone was recorded a few times. The chain has TRBV20-1 and TRBJ1-4; no definite D call. The germline V gene encodes CDR1 DFQATT and CDR2 SNEGSKA (reference sequence). The CDR3 totals 10 residues. Deletions cut 0 bases from V and 7 bases from J, with 0 bases between. DNA for the CDR3: TGCAGTGCTAGAGATGAAAAACTGTTTTTT. Its translation: CSARDEKLFF.

The chain joins TRBV13 to TRBJ1-1; tentative D call: TRBD1 (5 bases). Germline V gene lookup returns CDR1 PRHDT and CDR2 FYEKMQ (reference sequence). Trimming removed 5 bases at V and 3 bases at J, with 16 bases between. The CDR3 extends over 15 amino acids. The CDR3 region is CASSATGTWDTEAFF. CDR3 bases: TGTGCCAGCAGCGCCACTGGGACCTGGGACACTGAAGCTTTCTTT.

The CDR3 DNA is TGTGCCAGCAGTTTACAGGGACAGGGCTATTCACCCCTCCACTTT. Its translation is CASSLQGQGYSPLHF. The chain carries TRBV27 and TRBJ1-6, with 9 bases fitting TRBD1. CDR1 is MNHEY and CDR2 is SMNVEV in the germline V gene (reference sequence). V lost 2 bases, J lost 8 bases, and 4 bases stayed unmatched. The CDR3 contains 15 residues.

This clone was detected once. This chain uses TRBV30 with TRBJ1-6; a possible D gene is TRBD1 (5 bases). Germline loops: CDR1 GTSNPN, CDR2 SVGIG (reference sequence). The CDR3 runs 14 residues. V gave up 1 base and J gave up 7 bases, with 11 bases separating them. The CDR3 DNA reads as TGTGCCTGGAGTGCCGGGACGGACAATTCACCCCTCCACTTT. Protein: CAWSAGTDNSPLHF. The full variable domain, in which reference TRBV30 and TRBJ1-6 provide the parts outside the CDR3, is SQTIHQWPATLVQPVGSPLSLECTVEGTSNPNLYWYRQAAGRGLQLLFYSVGIGQISSEVPQNLSASRPQDRQFILSSKKLLLSDSGFYLCAWSAGTDNSPLHFGNGTRLTVT.

The chain is built from TRBV11-2 and TRBJ2-1; 14 bases are a match to TRBD2. The germline V gene has CDR1 SGHAT and CDR2 FQNNGV. V lost 5 bases to trimming and J lost 11 bases; unmatched junction nucleotides: 8. This CDR3 is built from 15 residues. Written as DNA, the CDR3 is TGTGCCAGCAGCCCTGGGAGGACTAGCGGGGGGAAGCAGTTCTTC. It translates to CASSPGRTSGGKQFF.

The chain is built from TRBV5-1 and TRBJ2-7; D not resolved. The CDR3 extends over 13 amino acids. Germline loops: CDR1 SGHRS, CDR2 YFSETQ. Trimming took off 2 bases at V and 2 bases at J, with 8 bases between the two ends. The CDR3 region has the DNA TGCGCCAGCAGCTTAGGCAGGACCTACGAGCAGTACTTC. Encoded protein: CASSLGRTYEQYF.

A few counts support this clone. The V and J genes are TRBV2 and TRBJ1-6; D might be TRBD1 (5 bases). V lost 6 bases and J lost 10, with 19 bases in between. Looked up from germline, CDR1 is SNHLY and CDR2 is FYNNEI. The CDR3 covers 15 residues. The CDR3 DNA reads as TGTGCCAGCAGGGGGGGGACTTCTACCACATCACCCCTCCACTTT. As protein: CASRGGTSTTSPLHF.

The chain has TRBV6-1 and TRBJ2-7; a possible D gene is TRBD1 (5 bases). Germline V gene data show CDR1 as MNHNS and CDR2 as SASEGT. Trimming shortened V by 6 bases and J by 2 bases, and 14 bases separated the two germline ends. This CDR3 region has 14 residues. The CDR3 DNA reads as TGTGCCAGCAGGCCAGGGTTGCTTACCTACGAGCAGTACTTC. This codes for CASRPGLLTYEQYF.